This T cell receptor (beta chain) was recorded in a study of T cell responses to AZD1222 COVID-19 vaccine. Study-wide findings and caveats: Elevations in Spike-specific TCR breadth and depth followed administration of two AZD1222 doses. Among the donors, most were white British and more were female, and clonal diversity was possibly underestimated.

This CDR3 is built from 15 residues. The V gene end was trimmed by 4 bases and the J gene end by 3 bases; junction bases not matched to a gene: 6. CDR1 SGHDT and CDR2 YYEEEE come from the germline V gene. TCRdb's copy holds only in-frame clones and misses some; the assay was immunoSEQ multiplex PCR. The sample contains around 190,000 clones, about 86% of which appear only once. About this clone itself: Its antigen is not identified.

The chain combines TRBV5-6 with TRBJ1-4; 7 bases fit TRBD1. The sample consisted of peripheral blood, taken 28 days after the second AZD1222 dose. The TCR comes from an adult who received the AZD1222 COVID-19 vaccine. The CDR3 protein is CASSRLGGSNEKLFF. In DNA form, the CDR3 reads TGTGCCAGCAGCCGTCTAGGGGGCTCTAATGAAAAACTGTTTTTT.